The 14 T cell receptor beta chains below come from one sample, sequenced in a study of blood T cell repertoires in COVID-19. The table came from immunoSEQ multiplex PCR; TCRdb's copy has only in-frame clones and leaves some out. This sample yields around 300,000 clones, of which 75% to 90% are seen a single time; less than 2.5% belongs to the top ten. The material sequenced was peripheral blood. Every receptor here comes from a woman aged 25 to 39 who had recovered from COVID-19.

This chain joins TRBV5-1 and TRBJ2-5; a weak D match, TRBD2 (5 bases). Germline CDR1 is SGHRS and CDR2 is YFSETQ. Trimming shortened V by 0 bases and J by 0 bases, and 9 bases separated the two germline ends. The CDR3 consists of 15 residues. CDR3 amino acids: CASSLVSGYQETQYF. For the CDR3, the DNA is TGCGCCAGCAGCTTGGTGAGCGGTTACCAAGAGACCCAGTACTTC.

The chain uses TRBV28 and TRBJ2-7; 13 bases line up with TRBD2. CDR1 MDHEN and CDR2 SYDVKM come from the germline V gene. Losses at the gene ends were 5 bases for V and 7 bases for J; bases not matched to a gene: 17. The CDR3 length is 18 residues. The CDR3 protein is CASSTPGLAGSFRGEQYF. CDR3 nucleotides: TGTGCCAGCAGTACCCCGGGACTAGCGGGATCTTTCCGGGGTGAGCAGTACTTC.

V and J are TRBV7-6 and TRBJ1-5; D unresolved. The CDR3 is 15 residues long. Germline CDR1 SGHVS, CDR2 FNYEAQ. V gave up 3 bases and J gave up 5 bases, with 14 bases separating them. The chain's CDR3 is CASSLPTVPHQPQHF. In nucleotides, the CDR3 is TGTGCCAGCAGCTTGCCTACAGTGCCGCATCAGCCCCAGCATTTT.

The rearrangement uses TRBV5-4 and TRBJ1-1; TRBD1 agrees at 11 bases. V dropped 3 bases and J dropped 3; count of bases not matched to a gene: 4. CDR1 is SGHNT, CDR2 YYREEE, per germline (reference sequence). The CDR3 is made up of 15 amino acids. CDR3 in amino acids: CASSSLDRGHTEAFF. In nucleotides, the CDR3 is TGTGCCAGCAGCTCCTTGGACAGGGGGCACACTGAAGCTTTCTTT.

This chain uses TRBV14 with TRBJ2-2; D gene uncertain. Looked up from germline, CDR1 is SGHDN and CDR2 is FVKESK. The CDR3 length is 15 residues. V lost 1 base to trimming and J lost 0 bases, with 6 bases between them. Here the CDR3 DNA reads TGTGCCAGCAGCCAAGGACAAGCGAACACCGGGGAGCTGTTTTTT. This gives the protein CASSQGQANTGELFF.

The chain has TRBV5-5 and TRBJ1-1, with 9 bases that match TRBD1. The V segment lost 8 bases and the J segment 1 base; nucleotides outside the gene matches: 3. This CDR3 has 13 amino acids. Germline CDR1 SGHKS, CDR2 YYEKEE (reference sequence). The CDR3 reads CARKGQGNTEAFF. For the CDR3, the DNA is TGTGCCAGAAAGGGACAGGGGAACACTGAAGCTTTCTTT.

V is TRBV6-1 and J is TRBJ2-7, with 10 nucleotides matching TRBD2. Trimming took 7 bases from V and 4 from J; bases not matched to a gene: 7. CDR1 is MNHNS and CDR2 is SASEGT in the germline V gene. The length of the CDR3 is 14 residues. The DNA for the CDR3 is TGTGCCAGCATGATAGCGGGGGGCAGGTACGAGCAGTACTTC. Protein product: CASMIAGGRYEQYF.

This rearrangement joins TRBV2 to TRBJ1-6, with TRBD1 matching over 9 bases. The length of the CDR3 is 14 residues. V shed 6 bases, J shed 12 bases, and the junction held 9 bases outside the gene matches. Germline assignment: CDR1 SNHLY and CDR2 FYNNEI. The CDR3 loop reads CASSTQGAPQPLHF. The CDR3 nucleotides read TGTGCCAGCAGCACACAGGGGGCCCCCCAACCCCTCCACTTT.

The chain has TRBV9 and TRBJ2-7; D unresolved. The CDR3 has 15 amino acids. Trimming stripped 4 bases from V and 6 bases from J, with 20 bases between. Per germline, CDR1 SGDLS and CDR2 YYNGEE. This chain's CDR3 is CASSPYSGASGEQYF. The CDR3 nucleotides are TGTGCCAGCAGCCCCTATTCCGGCGCTTCGGGCGAGCAGTACTTC.

The V gene is TRBV11-2, the J gene TRBJ2-5, with D maybe TRBD2 (5 bases). The germline gives CDR1 SGHAT, CDR2 FQNNGV. The V gene lost 3 bases and the J gene lost 2 bases, with 13 bases spanning the gap. The CDR3 is 15 residues long. The CDR3 DNA reads as TGTGCCAGCAGCTTCCCGGGATTAGGGCAAGAGACCCAGTACTTC. Its translation is CASSFPGLGQETQYF.

This CDR3 is CASSQFEIPAYEQYF. Written as DNA, the CDR3 is TGTGCCAGCAGCCAATTCGAGATCCCTGCCTACGAGCAGTACTTC. The V call is TRBV16, the J call TRBJ2-7; the D is unclear. The CDR3 sequence is 15 residues long. With 1 base removed from V and 2 bases from J, the gap between germline ends came to 12 bases. Germline values: CDR1 KGHSY, CDR2 FQNENV.

V usage is TRBV15 and J usage is TRBJ1-2, with D unresolved. CDR1 and CDR2 (germline): LNHNV, YYDKDF (reference sequence). The CDR3 consists of 13 residues. V lost 0 bases, J lost 8 bases, and 10 bases lay in between. The CDR3 reads CATSRDLGFGYTF. The CDR3 DNA follows: TGTGCCACCAGCAGAGATCTCGGGTTCGGCTACACCTTC.

The chain recombines TRBV9 with TRBJ2-3, with 7 positions matching TRBD1. Germline assignment: CDR1 SGDLS and CDR2 YYNGEE. The CDR3 covers 15 residues. V was clipped by 4 bases and J by 6 bases; unmatched bases: 11. In DNA form, the CDR3 reads TGTGCCAGCAGCATCCGACAGGGTGGAAGCGATACGCAGTATTTT. This codes for CASSIRQGGSDTQYF.

This chain connects TRBV7-9 to TRBJ2-5; D perhaps matches TRBD2 (5 bases). In germline, CDR1 is SEHNR, CDR2 FQNEAQ (reference sequence). The CDR3 covers 14 residues. V was trimmed by 7 bases and J by 1 base, leaving 13 bases between them. The CDR3 nucleotides read TGTGCCAGCACCCGGTCGGGGTCCCAAGAGACCCAGTACTTC. Translated, it gives CASTRSGSQETQYF.